What follows are 27 T cell receptor beta chains derived from one specimen sequenced in a study of molecular identifiers for immune sequencing clone quantification. One entry per CDR3 protein, called by TCRdb with MiXCR from the PCR reads. The table lists approximately 630,000 distinct CDR3 sequences, about 25% of them singletons, with 0.7% to 0.95% in the top ten. Sequences were obtained from naive CD8+ T cells from blood, with Jurkat cell RNA spiked in. Subset indicated: FACS-sorted CD8+CD4-CCR7+CD45RA+ naive T cells. Receptors originate from a human donor in good health. Some libraries in this study had Jurkat cell RNA spiked in.

This chain joins TRBV20-1 and TRBJ2-1, with 9 bases matching TRBD2. In germline, CDR1 is DFQATT, CDR2 SNEGSKA (reference sequence). V trimming: 2 bases; J trimming: 4 bases; junction bases outside the gene matches: 6. The CDR3 runs 15 residues. The CDR3 loop reads CSARKLAGTYNEQFF. Here the CDR3 DNA reads TGCAGTGCTAGAAAACTAGCGGGCACATACAATGAGCAGTTCTTC.

This clonotype was detected a few times. This chain links TRBV9 with TRBJ1-3; D is ambiguous. The CDR3 extends over 14 amino acids. Germline CDR1 is SGDLS and CDR2 is YYNGEE. V gave up 3 bases and J gave up 5 bases, with 12 bases separating them. In DNA, the CDR3 is TGTGCCAGCAGCGATGGAGACGGCAGAAACACCATATATTTT. Translated, it gives CASSDGDGRNTIYF. Variable domain in full (rest from reference TRBV9 and TRBJ1-3): DSGVTQTPKHLITATGQRVTLRCSPRSGDLSVYWYQQSLDQGLQFLIQYYNGEERAKGNILERFSAQQFPDLHSELNLSSLELGDSALYFCASSDGDGRNTIYFGEGSWLTVV.

This clonotype was detected only a few times. This chain uses TRBV20-1 with TRBJ2-7, with D maybe TRBD2 (6 bases). The CDR3 length is 12 residues. Germline V gene lookup returns CDR1 DFQATT and CDR2 SNEGSKA (reference sequence). V was trimmed by 3 bases and J by 3 bases, leaving 9 bases between them. Here the CDR3 reads CSARGLGYEQYF. CDR3 nucleotide sequence: TGCAGTGCTAGGGGACTGGGCTACGAGCAGTACTTC.

As for this clonotype: Just one base apart from a much larger clone, this may be a read error. V usage is TRBV29-1 and J usage is TRBJ2-7; D is ambiguous. The CDR3 sequence is 13 residues long. The V end was cut by 6 bases, the J end by 3 bases, with 15 bases between. The V gene's germline CDR1 is SQVTM and CDR2 ANQGSEA. For the CDR3, the DNA is TGCAGCGTAGCGAGCGTGAGCCTCTACGAGCAGTACTTC. Protein: CSVASVSLYEQYF.

In its sample, this clonotype was seen many times. The CDR3 sequence: CASSLRGSSTDTQYF. The CDR3 DNA sequence: TGTGCCAGCAGCCTCCGGGGGTCTAGCACAGATACGCAGTATTTT. The chain recombines TRBV7-6 with TRBJ2-3; a weak D match, TRBD2 (6 bases). Germline lookup yields CDR1 SGHVS and CDR2 FNYEAQ. The germline V and J ends were trimmed by 5 bases and 0 bases, with 12 bases remaining between them. The CDR3 totals 15 residues. Looking up the rest from reference TRBV7-6 and TRBJ2-3 gives the full variable domain: GAGVSQSPRYKVTKRGQDVALRCDPISGHVSLYWYRQALGQGPEFLTYFNYEAQQDKSGLPNDRFSAERPEGSISTLTIQRTEQRDSAMYRCASSLRGSSTDTQYFGPGTRLTVL.

This clonotype was recorded at least ten times. The V call is TRBV20-1, the J call TRBJ2-7; D uncertain. The ends were cut back, 5 bases at V and 5 bases at J, with 19 bases in the middle. Germline V CDR1 and CDR2: DFQATT, SNEGSKA (reference sequence). The CDR3 has 14 amino acids. The CDR3 coding sequence is TGCAGTGCTGCCCATGACTTGAACTTCGACGAGCAGTACTTC. Encoded protein: CSAAHDLNFDEQYF.

The chain employs TRBV2 and TRBJ1-1; D uncertain. Trimming left V 6 bases short and J 8 bases short, with 13 bases between. Per germline, CDR1 SNHLY and CDR2 FYNNEI. There are 12 residues in the CDR3. As DNA, the CDR3 is TGTGCCAGCAGGTATTTCGGCGAAGAAGCTTTCTTT. It codes for CASRYFGEEAFF.

The sample holds a few counts of this clonotype. The CDR3 region has the DNA TGCAGTGCTAGGACTCTAGGGGACTACGAGCAGTACTTC. Translation: CSARTLGDYEQYF. This chain uses TRBV20-1 with TRBJ2-7; D is perhaps TRBD1 (5 bases). CDR1 and CDR2 from the germline V gene are DFQATT and SNEGSKA (reference sequence). The CDR3 runs 13 residues. Trimming pared 3 bases from V and 3 bases from J, leaving 12 bases between.

This clonotype was seen at least ten times. The chain carries TRBV6-6 and TRBJ1-4; possible D gene TRBD1, 6 bases. The CDR3 sequence is 14 residues long. CDR1 is MNHNY, CDR2 SVGAGI, per germline (reference sequence). Trimming stripped 7 bases from V and 4 bases from J, with 13 bases between. The CDR3 DNA sequence: TGTGCCAGCATCAACAGGGAGAGTAATGAAAAACTGTTTTTT. Amino acid sequence: CASINRESNEKLFF.

In its sample, this clonotype was seen many times. This chain joins TRBV20-1 and TRBJ2-3, with 11 bases identical to TRBD2. V gave up 0 bases and J gave up 4 bases; unmatched junction bases: 6. The CDR3 length is 16 residues. Per the germline V gene, CDR1 is DFQATT and CDR2 is SNEGSKA (reference sequence). The CDR3 loop is CSARELAGVLSDTQYF. Written as DNA, the CDR3 is TGCAGTGCTAGAGAACTAGCGGGAGTCCTCTCAGATACGCAGTATTTT.

As to this clonotype: A much larger clone differs from this one at a single base, so this may be a read error. The CDR3 ends on some other residue instead of the conserved phenylalanine or tryptophan, so this is likely a read error. The chain links TRBV29-1 to TRBJ1-2, with D perhaps matching TRBD1 (6 bases). Germline V gene sequence: CDR1 SQVTM, CDR2 ANQGSEA. The CDR3 is made up of 12 amino acids. V dropped 6 bases and J dropped 5 bases, with 13 bases sitting between them. In DNA form, the CDR3 reads TGCAGCGTGGACGGACAGAATTATGGCTACACCTCC. Translation: CSVDGQNYGYTS.

Turning to this clonotype: This may be a read error, as it is one base from a much larger clone. This chain joins TRBV5-1 and TRBJ2-1; D uncertain. Germline CDR1 SGHRS, CDR2 YFSETQ. The CDR3 has 16 amino acids. The CDR3: CASSGIDTSSYIEQFF. The DNA for the CDR3 is TGCGCCAGCAGCGGGATCGACACCAGCTCCTACATTGAGCAGTTCTTC.

At least ten counts were recorded for this clonotype. This chain links TRBV18 with TRBJ2-1; TRBD2 matches at 11 bases. V was pared by 3 bases and J by 2 bases, with 3 bases of the junction left unmatched. The CDR3 totals 16 residues. Germline loops: CDR1 KGHSH, CDR2 LQKENI. CDR3 sequence: CASSPTGLAAYNEQFF. CDR3 DNA sequence: TGTGCCAGCTCACCTACGGGACTAGCGGCCTACAATGAGCAGTTCTTC.

In this sample, this clonotype turned up a few times. The chain joins TRBV7-3 to TRBJ1-1; D is perhaps TRBD1 (6 bases). V was clipped by 5 bases and J by 11 bases, with 21 bases between them. The CDR3 has 14 residues. CDR1 and CDR2 from the germline V gene are SGHTA and FQGTGA. CDR3 protein: CASSPRGRLLGAFF. CDR3 coding DNA: TGTGCCAGCAGCCCCAGGGGCAGGTTATTGGGGGCTTTCTTT.

This clonotype was seen repeatedly, ten times or more. The chain couples TRBV30 to TRBJ2-1; the D is unclear. The V end was cut by 4 bases, the J end by 2 bases, with 15 bases between. Per germline, CDR1 GTSNPN and CDR2 SVGIG (reference sequence). The CDR3 totals 15 residues. CDR3 amino acids: CAWTHLMRPYNEQFF. Written as DNA, the CDR3 is TGTGCCTGGACCCACCTTATGCGGCCCTACAATGAGCAGTTCTTC.

Of note for this clonotype: This may stem from a read error, because a much larger clone lies one nucleotide away. Because it lacks the conserved phenylalanine or tryptophan at the end, this CDR3 is likely a read error. This chain joins TRBV7-2 and TRBJ2-1; the match to TRBD2 covers 8 bases. The length of the CDR3 is 15 residues. V was pared by 4 bases and J by 7 bases, with 9 bases of the junction left unmatched. Germline CDR1 SGHTA, CDR2 FQGNSA. This CDR3 reads CASSSSGGWLNEQFI. The CDR3 nucleotides are TGTGCCAGCAGCTCTTCGGGAGGGTGGTTGAATGAGCAGTTCATC.

The V call is TRBV6-2 or TRBV6-3, the J call TRBJ1-2; possible D gene TRBD1, 5 bases. Trimming pared 6 bases from V and 6 bases from J, leaving 11 bases between. The CDR3 contains 12 residues. Germline V gives CDR1 MNHEY, CDR2 SVGEGT. The CDR3 DNA is TGTGCCAGCAGAACCCCAGGGCATGGCTACACCTTC. Protein sequence: CASRTPGHGYTF.

The chain recombines TRBV11-2 with TRBJ2-7; D call uncertain. The CDR3 loop spans 11 amino acids. The germline CDR1 and CDR2 sequences are SGHAT and FQNNGV. V lost 5 bases and J 8 bases, leaving 10 bases between the germline ends. The CDR3 nucleotides are TGTGCCAGCAGCCTCTACGGGCAGCAGTACTTC. Translated, it gives CASSLYGQQYF.

On this clonotype itself: This may be a read error, as it is one base from a much larger clone. This chain joins TRBV28 and TRBJ2-7, with 11 bases fitting TRBD2. The germline CDR1 and CDR2 sequences are MDHEN and SYDVKM. The length of the CDR3 is 13 residues. The CDR3 protein is CVSLGLAAYEQYF. CDR3 coding DNA: TGTGTCAGTCTGGGACTAGCGGCTTACGAGCAGTACTTC.

This clonotype appeared a few times. The J gene is TRBJ2-7, the V gene TRBV19; D possibly corresponds to TRBD1 (6 bases). The CDR3 totals 14 residues. Germline V lookup: CDR1 LNHDA, CDR2 SQIVND (reference sequence). Between the trimmed V and J ends, which lost 5 bases and 7 bases, there was a span of 18 bases. The CDR3 DNA reads as TGTGCCAGTAGTGGCTACGAGGGACACCCGGAGCAGTACTTC. It translates to CASSGYEGHPEQYF.

V and J are TRBV5-5 and TRBJ2-3, with 8 positions matching TRBD2. With V trimmed by 6 bases and J by 2 bases, 17 bases remained unmatched. This CDR3 is built from 18 residues. Germline loops: CDR1 SGHKS, CDR2 YYEKEE (reference sequence). As DNA, the CDR3 is TGTGCCAGCACCCTAGGGCCCTATCCAGCGGGGGACACAGATACGCAGTATTTT. Residues: CASTLGPYPAGDTDTQYF.

This clonotype was counted ten times or more. V usage is TRBV18 and J usage is TRBJ1-5; 11 bases map to TRBD1. Germline loops: CDR1 KGHSH, CDR2 LQKENI. CDR3 length equals 16 residues. V lost 4 bases and J lost 5; bases outside the gene matches: 7. Written as DNA, the CDR3 is TGTGCCAGCTCACGTCTGGGGGACAGGGGGGATCAGCCCCAGCATTTT. It translates to CASSRLGDRGDQPQHF.

This clonotype occurred many times. This chain uses TRBV7-9 with TRBJ2-4; D is tentatively TRBD1 or TRBD2 (5 bases each). Trimming removed 0 bases at V and 6 bases at J, with 12 bases between. CDR3 size: 15 residues. Per germline, CDR1 SEHNR and CDR2 FQNEAQ (reference sequence). CDR3: CASSLAGTFLNIQYF. DNA for the CDR3: TGTGCCAGCAGCTTAGCCGGGACCTTCCTAAACATTCAGTACTTC.

The sample holds many counts of this clonotype. V and J are TRBV15 and TRBJ2-2; 9 bases line up with TRBD1. Germline CDR1 LNHNV, CDR2 YYDKDF (reference sequence). V lost 5 bases and J lost 2; bases outside the gene matches: 3. There are 15 residues in the CDR3. The CDR3 reads CATSLDRGNTGELFF. CDR3 nucleotide sequence: TGTGCCACCAGCCTGGACAGGGGAAACACCGGGGAGCTGTTTTTT.

The chain uses TRBV4-2 and TRBJ2-1, with D hard to call. The V gene lost 0 bases and the J gene lost 0 bases, with 9 bases spanning the gap. This CDR3 has 16 residues. Per the germline V gene, CDR1 is LGHNA and CDR2 is YNFKEQ. The CDR3 nucleotides are TGTGCCAGCAGCCAAGAAGAGGCAGTCTCCTACAATGAGCAGTTCTTC. Amino acid sequence: CASSQEEAVSYNEQFF.

This clonotype came up many times. V is TRBV7-9 and J is TRBJ2-3, with 8 bases aligning to TRBD2. The CDR3 is 16 residues long. Germline CDR1 SEHNR, CDR2 FQNEAQ (reference sequence). V trimming: 2 bases; J trimming: 0 bases; junction bases outside the gene matches: 4. The CDR3 nucleotides are TGTGCCAGCAGCTTATTAGCGGGGCCTAGCACAGATACGCAGTATTTT. It encodes CASSLLAGPSTDTQYF. Combining the CDR3 with reference TRBV7-9 and TRBJ2-3 gives the whole variable domain DTGVSQNPRHKITKRGQNVTFRCDPISEHNRLYWYRQTLGQGPEFLTYFQNEAQLEKSRLLSDRFSAERPKGSFSTLEIQRTEQGDSAMYLCASSLLAGPSTDTQYFGPGTRLTVL.

The chain is built from TRBV12-3 or TRBV12-4 and TRBJ2-2; D remains ambiguous. The CDR3 extends over 15 amino acids. V lost 3 bases, J lost 2 bases, and 10 bases lay in between. The CDR3 sequence is CASSLAAQNTGELFF. As DNA, the CDR3 is TGTGCCAGCAGTTTGGCCGCCCAAAACACCGGGGAGCTGTTTTTT.